This TCR beta chain emerged from a study of OX40 agonist ivuxolimab in advanced cancers. The CDR3 covers 18 residues. Per germline, CDR1 SEHNR and CDR2 FQNEAQ (reference sequence). With 4 bases removed from V and 4 bases from J, the gap between germline ends came to 22 bases. Repertoires were generated with immunoSEQ multiplex PCR, while TCRdb's copy carries only in-frame clones and drops some. The table has roughly 79,000 clones, just under 95% seen once. This chain links TRBV7-9 with TRBJ2-2, with D possibly TRBD1 on 6 matching bases. The source is an adult with an advanced solid tumor such as melanoma, head and neck, liver or kidney cancer. The sample here was CD4+ or CD8+ T cells sorted from blood, taken in a trial of the OX40 agonist ivuxolimab. For the CDR3, the DNA is TGTGCCAGCAGCTCCTCCATCCATGACAGGCGCTCCACCGGGGAGCTGTTTTTT. Protein sequence: CASSSSIHDRRSTGELFF.